One sample yielded the 14 T cell receptor beta chains listed below, sequenced in a study of T cells of healthy individuals. TCRdb re-called the 5' RACE reads with MiXCR, one entry per CDR3 protein. This sample has approximately 52,000 distinct CDR3 sequences; about 14% occur once, and the top ten carry approximately 16%. Source of these receptors: a human donor in good health.

The chain recombines TRBV13 with TRBJ2-7; perhaps TRBD2 as D (6 bases). The CDR3 is 15 residues long. Trimming took 4 bases from V and 6 from J, leaving 19 bases between them. The V gene's germline CDR1 is PRHDT and CDR2 FYEKMQ (reference sequence). CDR3 protein: CASSSRPGEAFEQYF. The CDR3 bases are TGTGCCAGCAGCTCCCGACCGGGGGAAGCGTTCGAGCAGTACTTC.

The chain recombines TRBV10-2 with TRBJ2-7; 11 positions match TRBD2. V lost 6 bases and J lost 4; bases outside the gene matches: 2. The CDR3 extends over 13 amino acids. CDR1 and CDR2 (germline): WSHSY, SAAADI. The CDR3 region has the DNA TGCGCCAGCAGGACTAGCGGGATATACGAGCAGTACTTC. It yields the protein CASRTSGIYEQYF.

The chain is built from TRBV20-1 and TRBJ2-7, with 10 nucleotides matching TRBD2. The V gene's germline CDR1 is DFQATT and CDR2 SNEGSKA (reference sequence). The CDR3 is 14 amino acids. Losses at the gene ends were 5 bases for V and 5 bases for J; bases not matched to a gene: 9. The CDR3 reads CSAGLAGGRHEQYF. In DNA, the CDR3 is TGCAGTGCTGGGTTAGCGGGAGGCCGCCACGAGCAGTACTTC.

This clonotype was counted at least ten times. The CDR3 coding sequence is TGTGCCAGCAGTGACGACAGCTCCTACAATGAGCAGTTCTTC. This sequence encodes CASSDDSSYNEQFF. The rearrangement uses TRBV2 and TRBJ2-1; the D gene is possibly TRBD1 (5 bases). V was trimmed by 3 bases and J by 0 bases, leaving 6 bases between them. The CDR3 runs 14 residues. Germline CDR1 and CDR2: SNHLY and FYNNEI.

This clonotype has a single count. The chain recombines TRBV11-2 with TRBJ1-1; TRBD1 might be the D (5 bases). The germline gives CDR1 SGHAT, CDR2 FQNNGV. Trimming took 1 base from V and 10 from J, leaving 19 bases between them. The CDR3 is made up of 15 amino acids. The DNA of the CDR3 is TGTGCCAGCAGCTTAGGGGACGGACCATTAGGGGCAGCTTTCTTT. Its protein is CASSLGDGPLGAAFF.

This clonotype was detected ten times or more. The chain combines TRBV3-1 with TRBJ2-2, with D unresolved. CDR1 and CDR2 from the germline V gene are LGHDT and YNNKEL (reference sequence). Trimming stripped 1 base from V and 4 bases from J, with 10 bases between. This CDR3 is built from 15 residues. The CDR3 region is CASSQGVGTTGELFF. In DNA form, the CDR3 reads TGTGCCAGCAGCCAAGGGGTCGGAACCACCGGGGAGCTGTTTTTT.

V is TRBV10-3 and J is TRBJ1-1, with 8 bases matching TRBD1. Germline lookup yields CDR1 ENHRY and CDR2 SYGVKD. The CDR3 is made up of 15 amino acids. Trimming cost V 6 bases and J 1 base; bases outside gene matches: 7. The CDR3 DNA follows: TGTGCCATCAGGGACACCGGGACAGGGAACACTGAAGCTTTCTTT. Protein product: CAIRDTGTGNTEAFF.

The V gene is TRBV27, the J gene TRBJ2-6; D is possibly TRBD1 or TRBD2 (6 bases each). The germline gives CDR1 MNHEY, CDR2 SMNVEV (reference sequence). Trimming pared 6 bases from V and 0 bases from J, leaving 15 bases between. The CDR3 sequence is 17 residues long. Here the CDR3 DNA reads TGTGCCAGCAGAGGGGGGAGACCCCTCTCTGGGGCCAACGTCCTGACTTTC. Translating it yields CASRGGRPLSGANVLTF.

This clonotype appeared many times. V usage is TRBV29-1 and J usage is TRBJ1-2; 10 positions match TRBD1. Germline V CDR1 and CDR2: SQVTM, ANQGSEA. This CDR3 is 12 amino acids long. J gave up 5 bases and V 6 bases, and 3 bases lay outside the gene matches. DNA for the CDR3: TGCAGCGTGCGGGACAGGGGATATGGCTACACCTTC. Residues: CSVRDRGYGYTF.

The gene calls are TRBV29-1 and TRBJ1-4, with D possibly TRBD1 on 6 matching bases. Trimming removed 7 bases at V and 7 bases at J, with 16 bases between. This CDR3 is 13 amino acids long. The germline V gene encodes CDR1 SQVTM and CDR2 ANQGSEA. CDR3 region: CSANGGASEKLFF. Written as DNA, the CDR3 is TGCAGCGCGAATGGGGGGGCCAGTGAAAAACTGTTTTTT.

This clonotype has more than one count but fewer than ten. The chain combines TRBV4-2 with TRBJ2-3; D is ambiguous. Trimming removed 2 bases at V and 2 bases at J, with 2 bases between. The germline V gene has CDR1 LGHNA and CDR2 YNFKEQ. The CDR3 sequence is 12 residues long. The CDR3 region is CASSQHTDTQYF. Here the CDR3 DNA reads TGTGCCAGCAGCCAACACACAGATACGCAGTATTTT.

This clonotype occurred a few times. The chain combines TRBV12-3 or TRBV12-4 with TRBJ2-5; possibly TRBD1 or TRBD2 for D (6 bases each). The CDR3 runs to 14 residues. V lost 3 bases and J 2 bases, leaving 10 bases between the germline ends. The CDR3 loop is CASSFGGGQETQYF. The CDR3 bases are TGTGCCAGCAGTTTCGGAGGGGGGCAAGAGACCCAGTACTTC.

This clonotype was detected ten times or more. This chain joins TRBV12-3 or TRBV12-4 and TRBJ1-1, with 7 bases that match TRBD1. CDR3 length equals 15 residues. V was pared by 6 bases and J by 4 bases, with 11 bases of the junction left unmatched. CDR3 coding DNA: TGTGCCAGCAGAAAGAGACAGGGTTCGGGCACTGAAGCTTTCTTT. It is translated as CASRKRQGSGTEAFF.

In the case of this clonotype: The junction shows a germline mismatch at one end, possibly a read error. The V call is TRBV10-3, the J call TRBJ2-1, with D unresolved. Germline V CDR1 and CDR2: ENHRY, SYGVKD. The length of the CDR3 is 13 residues. Here the CDR3 reads CAISESQYNERFF. The CDR3 DNA reads TGTGCCATCAGTGAGTCACAGTACAATGAGCGGTTCTTC.